The 25 T cell receptor beta chains below were found in one sample sequenced in a study of CD8 T cells in ankylosing spondylitis. TCRdb analysed the 5' RACE reads with MiXCR anew, one entry per CDR3 protein. Of approximately 350,000 distinct CDR3 sequences in the sample, roughly 20% are singletons; the top ten hold about an eighth. The sequenced sample consisted of blood, either unsorted or a sorted T cell fraction (not recorded which). The receptor set was obtained from a male donor with ankylosing spondylitis or in good health (not recorded which).

This chain joins TRBV28 and TRBJ2-1; TRBD1 or TRBD2 may be the D gene (5 bases each). Trimming cost V 5 bases and J 6 bases, with 14 bases left between them. Germline loops: CDR1 MDHEN, CDR2 SYDVKM. The length of the CDR3 is 14 residues. The chain's CDR3 is CASSMSGLGNEQFF. CDR3 bases: TGTGCCAGCAGTATGTCGGGGCTAGGCAATGAGCAGTTCTTC. Combining the CDR3 with reference TRBV28 and TRBJ2-1 gives the whole variable domain DVKVTQSSRYLVKRTGEKVFLECVQDMDHENMFWYRQDPGLGLRLIYFSYDVKMKEKGDIPEGYSVSREKKERFSLILESASTNQTSMYLCASSMSGLGNEQFFGPGTRLTVL.

The chain is built from TRBV12-3 or TRBV12-4 and TRBJ2-2, with D unresolved. Trimming pared 3 bases from V and 3 bases from J, leaving 8 bases between. The CDR3 is made up of 14 amino acids. The CDR3 sequence is CASSFQVDTGELFF. The CDR3 bases are TGTGCCAGCAGTTTCCAGGTGGACACCGGGGAGCTGTTTTTT.

In its sample, this clonotype was seen a few times. This sequence joins TRBV4-2 and TRBJ2-2, with 16 nucleotides matching TRBD2. Germline trimming cut 5 bases from V and 6 bases from J; bases unmatched to any gene: 3. Per the germline V gene, CDR1 is LGHNA and CDR2 is YNFKEQ. The CDR3 has 16 residues. This CDR3 is CASSGGTSGGAGELFF. The CDR3, as DNA: TGTGCCAGCAGCGGTGGGACTAGCGGGGGGGCCGGGGAGCTGTTTTTT.

This clonotype turned up a few times. The chain recombines TRBV7-8 with TRBJ1-5; weak D call: TRBD1 (6 bases). Trimming left V 4 bases short and J 0 bases short, with 22 bases between. Germline assignment: CDR1 SGHVS and CDR2 FQNEAQ. The CDR3 extends over 19 amino acids. The CDR3 protein is CASSSYLPGAMDSNQPQHF. CDR3 sequence (DNA): TGTGCCAGCAGCTCATATTTACCGGGGGCAATGGATAGCAATCAGCCCCAGCATTTT.

This chain uses TRBV4-1 with TRBJ2-7; D is tentatively TRBD1 or TRBD2 (5 bases each). Trimming shortened V by 2 bases and J by 3 bases, and 17 bases separated the two germline ends. There are 16 residues in the CDR3. Germline assignment: CDR1 MGHRA and CDR2 YSYEKL. CDR3 bases: TGCGCCAGCAGCCAATCACCGGGACCGAAATTCTACGAGCAGTACTTC. Translating it yields CASSQSPGPKFYEQYF.

This clonotype was observed a handful of times. This chain uses TRBV29-1 with TRBJ2-7, with D uncertain. Trimming removed 7 bases from V and 3 bases from J, with 10 bases in between. Germline CDR1 is SQVTM and CDR2 is ANQGSEA. This CDR3 is built from 11 residues. The CDR3 sequence: CSALSDYEQYF. CDR3 DNA: TGCAGCGCACTCTCCGACTACGAGCAGTACTTC.

The J gene is TRBJ2-3, the V gene TRBV7-9; TRBD2 matches at 12 bases. CDR1 and CDR2 (germline): SEHNR, FQNEAQ (reference sequence). With 6 bases clipped from V and 5 bases from J, the junction kept 9 bases outside the gene matches. This CDR3 has 16 amino acids. The DNA of the CDR3 is TGTGCCAGCAGAATTTCTAGCGGGGGGGCGAAAGATACGCAGTATTTT. Its protein is CASRISSGGAKDTQYF.

The J gene is TRBJ2-1, the V gene TRBV27; 8 nucleotides align to TRBD1. Trimming took 10 bases from V and 8 from J; bases not matched to a gene: 7. The CDR3 extends over 12 amino acids. From germline, CDR1 is MNHEY and CDR2 SMNVEV (reference sequence). The DNA of the CDR3 is TGTGCCATAGGACAGGGAGGCGATGAGCAGTTCTTC. It specifies CAIGQGGDEQFF.

This clonotype was detected ten times or more. This chain connects TRBV10-3 to TRBJ1-1, with TRBD1 matching 9 bases. With V trimmed by 2 bases and J by 1 base, 5 bases remained unmatched. Germline values: CDR1 ENHRY, CDR2 SYGVKD. This CDR3 region has 16 residues. The CDR3: CAISEPGQGTNTEAFF. For the CDR3, the DNA is TGTGCCATCAGTGAGCCGGGACAGGGCACGAACACTGAAGCTTTCTTT.

This rearrangement joins TRBV4-2 to TRBJ2-7, with 12 positions matching TRBD2. Trimming cost V 4 bases and J 5 bases; bases outside gene matches: 9. Per germline, CDR1 LGHNA and CDR2 YNFKEQ. The CDR3 totals 16 residues. The CDR3 DNA reads as TGTGCCAGCAGCCCTTCTCCGGGACTAGCGGGCGACGAGCAGTACTTC. Its translation: CASSPSPGLAGDEQYF.

The chain carries TRBV15 and TRBJ2-2; D uncertain. The germline CDR1 and CDR2 sequences are LNHNV and YYDKDF (reference sequence). The CDR3 is made up of 12 amino acids. V lost 0 bases and J 7 bases, leaving 3 bases between the germline ends. The CDR3 coding sequence is TGTGCCACCAGCAGAGAGAACGGGGAGCTGTTTTTT. Its protein product is CATSRENGELFF.

The chain joins TRBV7-3 to TRBJ2-6, with D perhaps matching TRBD2 (6 bases). This CDR3 comprises 15 residues. Germline CDR1 reads SGHTA; CDR2 reads FQGTGA. Trimming removed 4 bases from V and 3 bases from J, with 10 bases in between. The CDR3 nucleotides are TGTGCCAGCAGCTCCTACGGGGGTGGGGCCAACGTCCTGACTTTC. This translates into CASSSYGGGANVLTF.

The gene calls are TRBV12-3 or TRBV12-4 and TRBJ2-1; D ambiguous. The CDR3 totals 12 residues. V gave up 5 bases and J gave up 9 bases, with 11 bases separating them. The DNA of the CDR3 is TGTGCCAGCAGTCCTCTCTCGGGTGAGCAGTTCTTC. Its translation: CASSPLSGEQFF.

The chain employs TRBV20-1 and TRBJ2-7; 11 bases fit TRBD1. The CDR3 spans 16 residues. CDR1 is DFQATT and CDR2 is SNEGSKA in the germline V gene (reference sequence). With 6 bases clipped from V and 1 base from J, the junction kept 11 bases outside the gene matches. In nucleotides, the CDR3 is TGCAGTGCCGAGGGGGGGGACAGGGGGGTATCCTACGAGCAGTACTTC. Translating it yields CSAEGGDRGVSYEQYF.

This clonotype showed up just a few times. In nucleotides, the CDR3 is TGTGCCAGCAGCCAAGGGCCCGGGCAGTATAGCAATCAGCCCCAGCATTTT. This encodes CASSQGPGQYSNQPQHF. This chain uses TRBV3-1 with TRBJ1-5; D is ambiguous. This CDR3 is 17 amino acids long. Trimming removed 1 base from V and 0 bases from J, with 13 bases in between. Germline assignment: CDR1 LGHDT and CDR2 YNNKEL (reference sequence).

This sequence joins TRBV7-9 and TRBJ1-1; TRBD1 is a possible D gene (5 bases). The V gene's germline CDR1 is SEHNR and CDR2 FQNEAQ (reference sequence). The CDR3 loop spans 14 amino acids. The ends were cut back, 4 bases at V and 6 bases at J, with 15 bases in the middle. The CDR3 protein is CASSWALQGSEAFF. CDR3 DNA: TGTGCCAGCAGCTGGGCCCTGCAGGGCTCTGAAGCTTTCTTT.

The rearrangement links TRBV2 to TRBJ2-2; TRBD2 matches at 9 bases. The CDR3 extends over 16 amino acids. Germline V gene sequence: CDR1 SNHLY, CDR2 FYNNEI. V shed 6 bases, J shed 1 base, and the junction held 6 bases outside the gene matches. CDR3 nucleotides: TGTGCCAGCAGAGACCTAGCGGGGATGAACACCGGGGAGCTGTTTTTT. Protein sequence: CASRDLAGMNTGELFF.

The gene calls are TRBV2 and TRBJ2-3, with no clear D. Germline V gives CDR1 SNHLY, CDR2 FYNNEI. Deletions cut 9 bases from V and 6 bases from J, with 13 bases between. This CDR3 spans 12 amino acids. CDR3 bases: TGTGCCAGTACTGACACTCAGGATACGCAGTATTTT. It encodes CASTDTQDTQYF.

The V gene is TRBV27, the J gene TRBJ2-2; 10 bases are shared with TRBD2. This CDR3 has 16 amino acids. Germline trimming cut 8 bases from V and 4 bases from J; bases unmatched to any gene: 10. Germline V gene sequence: CDR1 MNHEY, CDR2 SMNVEV (reference sequence). CDR3 region: CASRSGGAQFTGELFF. The CDR3 DNA is TGTGCCAGCCGAAGCGGGGGGGCCCAATTCACCGGGGAGCTGTTTTTT.

This clonotype turned up a few times. For the CDR3, the DNA is TGCAGCGTCCGGTCCTTGGGGCCCTACAATGAGCAGTTCTTC. Translation gives CSVRSLGPYNEQFF. The chain carries TRBV29-1 and TRBJ2-1; D possibly corresponds to TRBD1 (5 bases). Per germline, CDR1 SQVTM and CDR2 ANQGSEA. CDR3 length: 14 residues. Trimming took 6 bases from V and 2 from J, leaving 14 bases between them.

CDR3 DNA sequence: TGTGCCAGCATGGGGGACAGGGAAGAGCAGTACTTC. This sequence encodes CASMGDREEQYF. The chain uses TRBV12-3 or TRBV12-4 and TRBJ2-7; 9 nucleotides agree with TRBD1. Germline trimming cut 7 bases from V and 7 bases from J; bases unmatched to any gene: 5. The CDR3 runs to 12 residues.

This chain uses TRBV3-1 with TRBJ2-1; the match to TRBD1 covers 9 bases. There are 16 residues in the CDR3. V lost 1 base to trimming and J lost 3 bases; unmatched junction nucleotides: 4. Germline loops: CDR1 LGHDT, CDR2 YNNKEL (reference sequence). CDR3 protein: CASSQGGGQGYNEQFF. The CDR3 nucleotides read TGTGCCAGCAGCCAAGGGGGGGGACAGGGCTACAATGAGCAGTTCTTC.

This clonotype was seen a handful of times. The genes are TRBV25-1 and TRBJ1-5; D perhaps matches TRBD1 (6 bases). Between the trimmed V and J ends, which lost 6 bases and 5 bases, there was a span of 11 bases. This CDR3 is 13 amino acids long. Germline V gene sequence: CDR1 MGHDK, CDR2 SYGVNS. The CDR3 spells CASRGQPHQPQHF. The DNA for the CDR3 is TGTGCCAGCAGAGGACAGCCTCATCAGCCCCAGCATTTT.

This clonotype was detected a few times. The genes are TRBV25-1 and TRBJ2-2; no reliable D call. Germline V lookup: CDR1 MGHDK, CDR2 SYGVNS. Trimming took off 4 bases at V and 1 base at J, with 10 bases between the two ends. This CDR3 region has 15 residues. DNA of the CDR3: TGTGCCAGCAGTGTAAGCACAGTGAACACCGGGGAGCTGTTTTTT. This codes for CASSVSTVNTGELFF.

This clonotype appeared a few times. The chain carries TRBV4-1 and TRBJ2-5, with D perhaps matching TRBD1 (6 bases). CDR3 length: 15 amino acids. Trimming stripped 3 bases from V and 4 bases from J, with 15 bases between. From germline, CDR1 is MGHRA and CDR2 YSYEKL. CDR3 bases: TGCGCCAGCAGCCATCCCCAGGGGTCAGGAGAGACCCAGTACTTC. Protein: CASSHPQGSGETQYF.